The clone carrying this TCR beta chain was seen only once. Its antigen is still unknown. The data were taken from a study of T cell responses to AZD1222 COVID-19 vaccine. Trimming removed 4 bases from V and 6 bases from J; junction bases left unmatched: 2. The CDR3 consists of 12 residues. Germline V gives CDR1 SEHNR, CDR2 FQNEAQ (reference sequence). The method was immunoSEQ multiplex PCR; TCRdb's version includes in-frame clones alone and lacks a portion of them. The table includes tens of thousands of clones, approximately 88% detected once. Whole-study findings and limits: The sample set comprised mostly white British donors with more females, and clonal diversity was possibly underestimated. Samples come after the peak T cell response, not at day 14.

The TCR originated in an adult who received the AZD1222 COVID-19 vaccine. The source was peripheral blood, collected 28 days after the second AZD1222 dose. V and J are TRBV7-9 and TRBJ1-2; TRBD1 aligns across 7 bases. DNA for the CDR3: TGTGCCAGCAGCTCGACAGGGAATGGCTACACCTTC. Translating gives CASSSTGNGYTF.